Following are 13 T cell receptor beta chains from one sample sequenced in a study of OX40 agonist ivuxolimab in advanced cancers. The assay was immunoSEQ multiplex PCR, and TCRdb's table has in-frame clones only and misses some. Of more than 60,000 clones detected, roughly 80% appear once; the ten largest clones hold around 3.4%. The specimen comprised CD4+ or CD8+ T cells sorted from blood, sampled in a trial of the OX40 agonist ivuxolimab. All receptors derive from an adult with an advanced solid tumor such as melanoma, head and neck, liver or kidney cancer.

The chain links TRBV6-5 to TRBJ2-4, with D unclear. V dropped 0 bases and J dropped 0 bases, with 6 bases sitting between them. Germline values: CDR1 MNHEY, CDR2 SVGAGI. The CDR3 runs 15 residues. The CDR3 spells CASSYSQLAKNIQYF. The CDR3 coding sequence is TGTGCCAGCAGTTACTCCCAGTTAGCCAAAAACATTCAGTACTTC.

The chain uses TRBV9 and TRBJ2-1; D is possibly TRBD2 (6 bases). V was shortened by 2 bases and J by 9 bases, with 15 bases between the two germline ends. CDR3 length: 14 residues. In germline, CDR1 is SGDLS, CDR2 YYNGEE. The CDR3 sequence is CASSVLPQGGEQFF. As DNA, the CDR3 is TGTGCCAGCAGCGTTTTGCCCCAGGGAGGTGAGCAGTTCTTC.

The rearrangement uses TRBV4-3 and TRBJ1-4, with D possibly matching TRBD1 (6 bases). Germline CDR1 LGHNA, CDR2 YSLEER. This CDR3 has 17 residues. Trimming cost V 4 bases and J 7 bases, with 22 bases left between them. The CDR3 DNA reads as TGCGCCAGCAGCCCTGGAGGGGGTAACCATAGGGTTGAAAAACTGTTTTTT. This codes for CASSPGGGNHRVEKLFF.

This chain connects TRBV30 to TRBJ1-6; the D is unclear. The germline gives CDR1 GTSNPN, CDR2 SVGIG (reference sequence). The CDR3 extends over 11 amino acids. V lost 7 bases and J lost 14, with 15 bases in between. CDR3 nucleotide sequence: TGTGCCTCTTTCCGCGATTTTTCCCTCCACTTT. Its translation is CASFRDFSLHF.

This clone appeared once. CDR3 sequence (DNA): TGTGCCAGCAGCGATAACTATGGCTACACCTTC. Amino acid sequence: CASSDNYGYTF. The J gene is TRBJ1-2, the V gene TRBV6-5; D remains unclear. The CDR3 is 11 amino acids. V dropped 6 bases and J dropped 1 base, with 3 bases sitting between them. The germline V gene has CDR1 MNHEY and CDR2 SVGAGI.

The chain carries TRBV28 and TRBJ1-3, with D hard to call. The germline V and J ends were trimmed by 2 bases and 4 bases, with 6 bases remaining between them. Germline CDR1 MDHEN, CDR2 SYDVKM. The CDR3 has 13 amino acids. The CDR3 spells CASSLVNGNTIYF. CDR3 sequence (DNA): TGTGCCAGCAGTTTAGTGAACGGAAACACCATATATTTT.

The chain links TRBV2 to TRBJ2-4; 9 bases match TRBD1. Trimming cost V 4 bases and J 5 bases; bases outside gene matches: 3. The CDR3 has 14 amino acids. Germline V lookup: CDR1 SNHLY, CDR2 FYNNEI. The CDR3, as DNA: TGTGCCAGCAGTGCCCGGACAGGGGAAAACATTCAGTACTTC. It encodes CASSARTGENIQYF.

J is TRBJ2-5 and V is TRBV29-1; TRBD2 aligns across 9 bases. Germline V gene data show CDR1 as SQVTM and CDR2 as ANQGSEA. The CDR3 totals 14 residues. Germline trimming cut 2 bases from V and 10 bases from J; bases unmatched to any gene: 11. CDR3 sequence reads: CSVERRGGGVGQYF. CDR3 in DNA: TGCAGCGTTGAACGGCGGGGGGGCGGGGTAGGCCAGTACTTC.

The V gene is TRBV5-6, the J gene TRBJ1-3; weak D call: TRBD1 (6 bases). Germline-derived CDR1 and CDR2 are SGHDT and YYEEEE. The CDR3 totals 16 residues. V was clipped by 0 bases and J by 2 bases, with 12 bases between them. The CDR3 protein is CASSLDRVVPGNTIYF. The CDR3, as DNA: TGTGCCAGCAGCTTGGACAGGGTCGTCCCTGGAAACACCATATATTTT.

In DNA form, the CDR3 reads TGCGCCAGCAGCCCAAGGACTAGCGGGGCTAAGATGGAGACCCAGTACTTC. It specifies CASSPRTSGAKMETQYF. V is TRBV4-1 and J is TRBJ2-5; TRBD2 matches 12 bases. Trimming at V came to 4 bases and at J to 5 bases, leaving 11 bases not matched to a gene. Germline CDR1 reads MGHRA; CDR2 reads YSYEKL. There are 17 residues in the CDR3.

This rearrangement joins TRBV18 to TRBJ2-4; 8 bases align to TRBD1. There are 16 residues in the CDR3. Looked up from germline, CDR1 is KGHSH and CDR2 is LQKENI. The junction had 6 bases not matched to a gene; V was cut back by 4 bases and J by 1 base. CDR3 DNA: TGTGCCAGCTCACTCCAGGGGGCCCACGCCAAAAACATTCAGTACTTC. It codes for CASSLQGAHAKNIQYF.

The V gene is TRBV18, the J gene TRBJ1-4; TRBD1 might be the D (6 bases). V was pared by 5 bases and J by 3 bases, with 13 bases between. The CDR3 contains 15 residues. Germline CDR1 is KGHSH and CDR2 is LQKENI. CDR3 amino acids: CASSTTGPANEKLFF. CDR3 sequence (DNA): TGTGCCAGCTCAACTACAGGGCCTGCTAATGAAAAACTGTTTTTT.

This clone was seen just once. V usage is TRBV29-1 and J usage is TRBJ2-1, with 7 positions matching TRBD1. CDR1 SQVTM and CDR2 ANQGSEA come from the germline V gene. This CDR3 contains 15 residues. V was clipped by 2 bases and J by 0 bases; unmatched bases: 4. CDR3 bases: TGCAGCGTTGAAAGGGACAGCAACTCCTACAATGAGCAGTTCTTC. It specifies CSVERDSNSYNEQFF.